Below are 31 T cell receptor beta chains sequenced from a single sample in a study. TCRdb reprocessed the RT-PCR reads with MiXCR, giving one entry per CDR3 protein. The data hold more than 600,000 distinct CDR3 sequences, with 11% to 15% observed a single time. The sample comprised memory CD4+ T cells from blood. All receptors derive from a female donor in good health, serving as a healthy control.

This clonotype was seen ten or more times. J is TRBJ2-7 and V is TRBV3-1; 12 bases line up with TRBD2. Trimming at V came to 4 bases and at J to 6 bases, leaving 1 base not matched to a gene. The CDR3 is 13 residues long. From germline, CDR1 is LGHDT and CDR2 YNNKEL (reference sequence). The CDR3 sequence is CASSLTSGSEQYF. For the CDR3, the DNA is TGTGCCAGCAGCCTGACTAGCGGGAGCGAGCAGTACTTC.

The chain's CDR3 is CSARDQSAGELFF. The CDR3, as DNA: TGCAGTGCTAGAGACCAATCTGCCGGGGAGCTGTTTTTT. This chain joins TRBV20-1 and TRBJ2-2; D gene unclear. The CDR3 spans 13 residues. V shed 0 bases and J shed 6 bases, with 8 bases lying between them. CDR1 is DFQATT and CDR2 is SNEGSKA in the germline V gene (reference sequence).

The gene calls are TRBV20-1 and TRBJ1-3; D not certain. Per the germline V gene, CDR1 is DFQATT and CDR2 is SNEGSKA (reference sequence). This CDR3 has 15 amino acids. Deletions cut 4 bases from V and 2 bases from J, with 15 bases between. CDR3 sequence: CSATSGGITGNTIYF. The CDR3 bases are TGCAGTGCTACCTCCGGTGGGATCACTGGAAACACCATATATTTT.

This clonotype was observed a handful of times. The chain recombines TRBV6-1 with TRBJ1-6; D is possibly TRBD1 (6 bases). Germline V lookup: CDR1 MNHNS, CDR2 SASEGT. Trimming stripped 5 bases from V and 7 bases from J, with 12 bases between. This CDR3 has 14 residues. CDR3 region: CASSTRTENSPLHF. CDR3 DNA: TGTGCCAGCAGTACCCGGACAGAAAATTCACCCCTCCACTTT.

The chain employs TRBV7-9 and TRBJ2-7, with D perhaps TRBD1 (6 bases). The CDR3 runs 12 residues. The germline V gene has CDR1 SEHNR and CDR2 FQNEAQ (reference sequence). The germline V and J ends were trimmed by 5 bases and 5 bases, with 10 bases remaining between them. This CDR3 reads CASSPQGDEQYF. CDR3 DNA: TGTGCCAGCAGCCCACAGGGAGACGAGCAGTACTTC. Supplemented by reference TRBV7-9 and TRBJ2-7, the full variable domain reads DTGVSQNPRHKITKRGQNVTFRCDPISEHNRLYWYRQTLGQGPEFLTYFQNEAQLEKSRLLSDRFSAERPKGSFSTLEIQRTEQGDSAMYLCASSPQGDEQYFGPGTRLTVT.

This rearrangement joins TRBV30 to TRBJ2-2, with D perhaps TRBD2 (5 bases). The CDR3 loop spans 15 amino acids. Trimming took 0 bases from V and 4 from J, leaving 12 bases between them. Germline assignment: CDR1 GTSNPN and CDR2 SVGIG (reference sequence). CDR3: CAWSVTGGGTGELFF. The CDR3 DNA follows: TGTGCCTGGAGTGTAACCGGAGGTGGCACCGGGGAGCTGTTTTTT.

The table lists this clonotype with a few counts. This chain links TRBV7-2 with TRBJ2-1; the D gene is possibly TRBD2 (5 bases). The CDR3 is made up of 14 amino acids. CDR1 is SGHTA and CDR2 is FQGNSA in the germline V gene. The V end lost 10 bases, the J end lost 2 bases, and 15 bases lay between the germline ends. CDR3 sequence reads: CATGGRAAYNEQFF. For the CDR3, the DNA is TGTGCCACCGGCGGGCGGGCAGCCTACAATGAGCAGTTCTTC.

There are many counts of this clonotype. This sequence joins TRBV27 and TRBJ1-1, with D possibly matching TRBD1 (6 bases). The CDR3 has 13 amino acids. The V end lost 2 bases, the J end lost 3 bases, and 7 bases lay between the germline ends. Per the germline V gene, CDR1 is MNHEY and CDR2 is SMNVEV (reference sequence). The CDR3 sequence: CASSLNRDTEAFF. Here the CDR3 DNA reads TGTGCCAGCAGTTTAAACAGGGACACTGAAGCTTTCTTT.

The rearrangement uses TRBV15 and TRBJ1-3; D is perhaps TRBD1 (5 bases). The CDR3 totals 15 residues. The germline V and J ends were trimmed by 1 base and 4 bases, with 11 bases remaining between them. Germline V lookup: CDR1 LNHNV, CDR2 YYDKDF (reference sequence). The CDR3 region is CATSRGRGVGNTIYF. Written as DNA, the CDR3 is TGTGCCACCAGCAGAGGGAGAGGGGTGGGAAACACCATATATTTT.

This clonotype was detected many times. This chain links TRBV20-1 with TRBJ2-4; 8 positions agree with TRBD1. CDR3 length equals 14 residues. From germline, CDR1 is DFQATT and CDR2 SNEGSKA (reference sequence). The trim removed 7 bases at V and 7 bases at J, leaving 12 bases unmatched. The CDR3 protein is CSGTPDRDENIQYF. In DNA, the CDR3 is TGCAGTGGAACTCCGGACAGGGATGAGAACATTCAGTACTTC.

This CDR3 is CASSPAGTPNTGELFF. The CDR3 coding sequence is TGTGCCAGCAGCCCCGCAGGAACCCCGAACACCGGGGAGCTGTTTTTT. The chain employs TRBV11-2 and TRBJ2-2, with D hard to call. Germline V CDR1 and CDR2: SGHAT, FQNNGV. The ends were cut back, 5 bases at V and 0 bases at J, with 13 bases in the middle. The CDR3 contains 16 residues.

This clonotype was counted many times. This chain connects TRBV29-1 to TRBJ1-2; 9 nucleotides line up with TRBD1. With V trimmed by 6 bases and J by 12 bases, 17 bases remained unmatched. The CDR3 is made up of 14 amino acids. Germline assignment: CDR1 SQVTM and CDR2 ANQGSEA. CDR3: CSVLKRTGVVSHTF. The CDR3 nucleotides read TGCAGCGTACTCAAAAGGACAGGGGTCGTTAGTCACACCTTC.

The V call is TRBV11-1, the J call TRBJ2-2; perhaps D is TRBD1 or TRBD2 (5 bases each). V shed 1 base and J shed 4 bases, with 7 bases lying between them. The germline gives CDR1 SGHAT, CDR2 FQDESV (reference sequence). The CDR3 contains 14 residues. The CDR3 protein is CASSLVGTTGELFF. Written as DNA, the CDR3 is TGTGCCAGCAGCTTAGTAGGGACCACCGGGGAGCTGTTTTTT.

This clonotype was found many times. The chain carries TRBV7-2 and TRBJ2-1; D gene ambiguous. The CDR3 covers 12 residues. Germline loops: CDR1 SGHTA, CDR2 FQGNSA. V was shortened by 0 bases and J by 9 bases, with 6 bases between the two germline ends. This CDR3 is CASSLAVSEQFF. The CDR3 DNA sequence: TGTGCCAGCAGCTTAGCAGTGAGTGAGCAGTTCTTC.

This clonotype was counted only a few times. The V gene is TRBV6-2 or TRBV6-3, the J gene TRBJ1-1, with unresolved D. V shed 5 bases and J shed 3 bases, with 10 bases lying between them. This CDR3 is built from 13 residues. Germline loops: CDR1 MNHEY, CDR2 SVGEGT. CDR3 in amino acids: CASSLRPDTEAFF. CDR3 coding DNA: TGTGCCAGCAGTCTTCGCCCTGACACTGAAGCTTTCTTT.

CDR3 sequence reads: CASSFEDGGAPGELFF. The CDR3 DNA sequence: TGTGCCAGCTCCTTCGAGGACGGGGGGGCACCCGGGGAGCTGTTTTTT. The V and J genes are TRBV5-6 and TRBJ2-2; 8 nucleotides match TRBD2. In germline, CDR1 is SGHDT, CDR2 YYEEEE. The length of the CDR3 is 16 residues. V was pared by 7 bases and J by 6 bases, with 14 bases of the junction left unmatched.

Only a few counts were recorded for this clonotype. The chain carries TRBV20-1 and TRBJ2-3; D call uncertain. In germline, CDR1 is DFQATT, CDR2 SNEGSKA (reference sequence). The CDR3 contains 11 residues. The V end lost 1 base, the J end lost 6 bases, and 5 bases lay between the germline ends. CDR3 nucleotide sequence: TGCAGTGCTAGAGTAAGGGATACGCAGTATTTT. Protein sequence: CSARVRDTQYF.

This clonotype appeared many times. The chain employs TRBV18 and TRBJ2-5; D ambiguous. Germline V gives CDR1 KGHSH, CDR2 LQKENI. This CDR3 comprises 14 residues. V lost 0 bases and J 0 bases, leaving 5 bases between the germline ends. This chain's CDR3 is CASSPPSYQETQYF. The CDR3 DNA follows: TGTGCCAGCTCACCACCCTCGTACCAAGAGACCCAGTACTTC.

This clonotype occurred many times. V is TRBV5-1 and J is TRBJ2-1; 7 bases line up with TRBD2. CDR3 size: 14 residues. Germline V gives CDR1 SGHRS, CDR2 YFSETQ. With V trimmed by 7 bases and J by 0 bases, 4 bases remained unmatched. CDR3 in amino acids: CASSTGGSYNEQFF. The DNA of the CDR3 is TGCGCCAGCTCGACGGGGGGCTCCTACAATGAGCAGTTCTTC.

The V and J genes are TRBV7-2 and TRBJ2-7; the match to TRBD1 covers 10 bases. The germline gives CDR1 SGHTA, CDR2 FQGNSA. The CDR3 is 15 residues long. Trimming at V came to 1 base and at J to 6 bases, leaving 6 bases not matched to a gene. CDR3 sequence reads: CASSLEPTGGREQYF. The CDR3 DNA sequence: TGTGCCAGCAGCTTAGAACCGACAGGGGGCCGCGAGCAGTACTTC. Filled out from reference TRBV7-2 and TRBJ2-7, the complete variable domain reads GAGVSQSPSNKVTEKGKDVELRCDPISGHTALYWYRQSLGQGLEFLIYFQGNSAPDKSGLPSDRFSAERTGGSVSTLTIQRTQQEDSAVYLCASSLEPTGGREQYFGPGTRLTVT.

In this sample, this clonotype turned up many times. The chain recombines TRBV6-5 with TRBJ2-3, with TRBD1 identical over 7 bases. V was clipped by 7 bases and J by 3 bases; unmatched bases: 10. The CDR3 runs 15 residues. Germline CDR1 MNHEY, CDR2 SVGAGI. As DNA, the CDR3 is TGTGCCAGCAAGACAGGGAACACAGGGACAGATACGCAGTATTTT. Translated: CASKTGNTGTDTQYF.

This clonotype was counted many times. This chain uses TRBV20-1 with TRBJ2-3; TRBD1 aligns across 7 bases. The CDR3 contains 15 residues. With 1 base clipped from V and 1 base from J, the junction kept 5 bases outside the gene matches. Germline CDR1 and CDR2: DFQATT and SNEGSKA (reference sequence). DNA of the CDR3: TGCAGTGCTAGAGGACGGCAGGGGGGCACAGATACGCAGTATTTT. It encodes CSARGRQGGTDTQYF.

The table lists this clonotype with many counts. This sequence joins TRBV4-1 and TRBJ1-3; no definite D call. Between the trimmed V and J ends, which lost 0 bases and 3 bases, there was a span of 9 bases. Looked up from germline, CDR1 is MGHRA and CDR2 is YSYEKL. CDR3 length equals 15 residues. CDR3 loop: CASSQDLSGGNTIYF. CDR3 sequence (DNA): TGCGCCAGCAGCCAAGATCTGAGTGGTGGAAACACCATATATTTT.

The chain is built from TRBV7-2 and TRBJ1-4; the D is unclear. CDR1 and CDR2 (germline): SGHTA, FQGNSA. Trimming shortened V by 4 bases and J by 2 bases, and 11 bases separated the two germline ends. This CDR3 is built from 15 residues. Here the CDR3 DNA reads TGTGCCAGCAGCTCAGTGACGGGGACTAATGAAAAACTGTTTTTT. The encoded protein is CASSSVTGTNEKLFF.

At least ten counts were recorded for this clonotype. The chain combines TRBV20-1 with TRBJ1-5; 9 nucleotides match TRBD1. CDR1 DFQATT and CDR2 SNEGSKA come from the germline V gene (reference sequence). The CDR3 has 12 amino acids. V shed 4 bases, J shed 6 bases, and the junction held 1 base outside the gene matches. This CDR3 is CSAKTGGQPQHF. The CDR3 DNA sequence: TGCAGTGCTAAGACAGGGGGTCAGCCCCAGCATTTT.

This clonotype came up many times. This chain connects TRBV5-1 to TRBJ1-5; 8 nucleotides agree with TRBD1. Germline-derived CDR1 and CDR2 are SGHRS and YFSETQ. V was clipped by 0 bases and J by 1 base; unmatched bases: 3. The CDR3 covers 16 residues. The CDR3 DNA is TGCGCCAGCAGCTTGGACAGGGGGGACAGCAATCAGCCCCAGCATTTT. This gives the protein CASSLDRGDSNQPQHF.

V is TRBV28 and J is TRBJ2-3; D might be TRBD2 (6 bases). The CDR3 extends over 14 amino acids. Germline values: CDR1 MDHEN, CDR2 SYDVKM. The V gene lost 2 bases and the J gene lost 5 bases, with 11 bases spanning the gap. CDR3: CASSLDGSRDTQYF. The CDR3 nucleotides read TGTGCCAGCAGTTTAGACGGGAGTCGAGATACGCAGTATTTT.

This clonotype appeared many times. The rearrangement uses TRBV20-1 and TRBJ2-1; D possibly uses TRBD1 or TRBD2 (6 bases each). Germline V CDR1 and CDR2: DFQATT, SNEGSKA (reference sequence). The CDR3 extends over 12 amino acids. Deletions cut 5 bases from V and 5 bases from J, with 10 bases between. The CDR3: CSASGGDNEQFF. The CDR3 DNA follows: TGCAGTGCTTCCGGGGGCGACAATGAGCAGTTCTTC.

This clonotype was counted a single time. For the CDR3, the DNA is TGTGCCAGCAGCCACACAGGGGTGCGCCACGAGCAGTACTTC. Translated, it gives CASSHTGVRHEQYF. The chain carries TRBV6-5 and TRBJ2-7, with 7 bases identical to TRBD1. Germline V gene data show CDR1 as MNHEY and CDR2 as SVGAGI. Trimming cost V 6 bases and J 5 bases; bases outside gene matches: 10. The CDR3 has 14 residues.

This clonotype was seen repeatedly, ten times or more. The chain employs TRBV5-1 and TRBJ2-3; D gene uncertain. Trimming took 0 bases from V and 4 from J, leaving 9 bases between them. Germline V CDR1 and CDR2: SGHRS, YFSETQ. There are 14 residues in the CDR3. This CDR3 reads CASSLGQASDTQYF. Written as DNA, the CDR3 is TGCGCCAGCAGCTTGGGGCAAGCGTCAGATACGCAGTATTTT.

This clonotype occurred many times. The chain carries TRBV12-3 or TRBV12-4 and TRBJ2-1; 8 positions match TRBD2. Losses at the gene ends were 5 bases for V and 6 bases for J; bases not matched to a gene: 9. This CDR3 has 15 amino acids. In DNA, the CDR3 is TGTGCCAGCAGTCTCTCAGCGGGAGCAATCAATGAGCAGTTCTTC. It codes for CASSLSAGAINEQFF.